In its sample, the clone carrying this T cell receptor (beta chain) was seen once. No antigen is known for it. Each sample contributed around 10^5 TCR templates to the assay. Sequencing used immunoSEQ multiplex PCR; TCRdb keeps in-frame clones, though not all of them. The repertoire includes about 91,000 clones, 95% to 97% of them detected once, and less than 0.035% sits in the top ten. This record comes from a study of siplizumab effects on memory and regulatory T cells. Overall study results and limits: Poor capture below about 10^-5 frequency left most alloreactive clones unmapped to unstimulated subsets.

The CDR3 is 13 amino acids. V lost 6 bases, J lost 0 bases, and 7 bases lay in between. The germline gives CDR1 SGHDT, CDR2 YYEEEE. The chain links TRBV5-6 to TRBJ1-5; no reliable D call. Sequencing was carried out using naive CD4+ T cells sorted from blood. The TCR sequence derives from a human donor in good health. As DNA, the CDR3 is TGTGCCAGCAAGGGTTATAGCAATCAGCCCCAGCATTTT. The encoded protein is CASKGYSNQPQHF.